Reported below is one T cell receptor (beta chain). Its antigen has not been determined. Per-base quality was not reported, and no clone a single base away is much larger than it. This sample was taken from a study of graft-versus-host responses after intestinal transplantation (dated by TCRdb to the early 2020s). For the wider study: The transplants that recipients received were multivisceral, liver-intestinal, or isolated intestinal. All recipients received anti-thymocyte globulin induction followed by maintenance tacrolimus and steroids for 3 to 4 years. After intestinal transplantation, graft-versus-host and host-versus-graft alloreactive T cell clones were followed in the graft, circulation and bone marrow using bulk TCR-beta CDR3 sequencing. Alloreactive clones were identified by sequencing pre-transplant mixed lymphocyte reaction products and comparing these products with unstimulated pre-transplant donor and recipient T cells. Of the 20 to 25 intestinal transplant recipients enrolled in the cohort, one of whom was a retransplant, a few patients without pretransplant specimens were excluded. A peak of at least 4% donor T cells among recipient peripheral blood mononuclear cells was the definition used for donor T cell macrochimerism. Samples from three later patients were sequenced in-house on an Illumina MiSeq with MiXCR processing rather than by the commercial service.

The library was built by means of the immunoSEQ multiplex PCR assay. In most patients, genomic DNA was isolated using the Qiagen DNeasy Blood and Tissue Kit and sent frozen to Adaptive Biotechnologies for TCR sequencing. For most patients, high-throughput TCR-beta CDR3 sequencing of genomic DNA was performed by Adaptive Biotechnologies. Processing in the source paper ran as follows. TCR sequencing data for some 19 patients were retrieved from Adaptive's ImmunoSEQ software; a few other patients were processed with MiXCR and VDJtools. CD4 versus CD8 sorting errors were corrected by removing sequences found in both subsets at a frequency ratio below 5:1. CDR3 nucleotide sequences shared between donor and recipient were removed because the origin of such sequences could not be assigned. To be classed as alloreactive, a clone needed at least 2-fold expansion over unstimulated cells and a minimum CFSE-low frequency of 0.002% (template counts) or 0.001% (read counts). Mappable clones were those detected in sequenced pre-transplant spleen, lymph node, or MLR CFSE-low populations of the donor or recipient. The cumulative frequency of alloreactive clones was calculated as a percentage of all sequences, weighted by copy number. TCRdb re-hosts the immuneACCESS table, in-frame sequences only. Its copies lack some clones; in the studies checked, an unresolved V gene accounts for under half of them, and the cause for the rest is not known. V and J calls and clone size are as listed in that table; D and trimming were resolved from the DNA. This sample holds about 110,000 clones; about 92% were observed only once. In total, the top ten clones hold 1.2% of the sample.

This specimen's time point label, per the study, means: cells obtained before transplantation from donor or recipient. CD3+CD4+ and CD3+CD8+ populations were FACS-sorted from unstimulated pre-transplant donor and recipient cells taken from spleen or lymph nodes. The germline V end is reduced by 3 bases and the J end by 0 bases; junction bases left unmatched: 8. The CDR3, cysteine through phenylalanine, is 18 amino acids long. Only CDR3 DNA remains: 54 bases, in frame from the first base. Sequences MRHNA (CDR1) and SNTAGT (CDR2) are obtained from the germline V gene. The paper as a whole reports these results and caveats: GvH clones were detected in recipient bone marrow, and some of these GvH clones were observed earlier in ileal mucosa or blood, consistent with an intestinal mucosal origin. Conclusions were limited by the relatively low number and heterogeneity of intestinal transplant patients. High GvH to HvG T cell clonal ratios were observed in the allografts of patients with donor T cell macrochimerism. Peak levels of circulating GvH clones were associated with declines in HvG clones early after transplant.

The chain was built from TRBV6-4 and TRBJ2-3; TRBD2 agrees with 11 junctional bases. The sequence derives from a human donor who was the organ donor for an intestinal transplant. This sample comprised unstimulated CD8+ T cells sorted from spleen or lymph node cells, obtained before transplant. The sequenced DNA is TGTGCCAGCAGTGAAATGACTAGCGGGATCCCTAGCACAGATACGCAGTATTTT. Its coded protein is CASSEMTSGIPSTDTQYF.